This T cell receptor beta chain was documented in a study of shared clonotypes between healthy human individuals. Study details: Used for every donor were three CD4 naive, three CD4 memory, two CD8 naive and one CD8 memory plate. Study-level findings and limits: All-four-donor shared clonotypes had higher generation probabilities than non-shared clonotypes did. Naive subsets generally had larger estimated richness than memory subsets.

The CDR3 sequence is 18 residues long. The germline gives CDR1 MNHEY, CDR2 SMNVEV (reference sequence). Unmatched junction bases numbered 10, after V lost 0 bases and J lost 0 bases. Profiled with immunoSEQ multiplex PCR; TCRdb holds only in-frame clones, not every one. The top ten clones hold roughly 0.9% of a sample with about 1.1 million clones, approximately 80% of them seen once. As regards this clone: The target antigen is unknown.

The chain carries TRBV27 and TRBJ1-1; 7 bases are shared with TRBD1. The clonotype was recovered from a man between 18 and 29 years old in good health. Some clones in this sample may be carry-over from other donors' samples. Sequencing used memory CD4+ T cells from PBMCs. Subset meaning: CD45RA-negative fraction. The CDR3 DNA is TGTGCCAGCAGTTTATCCCTCAGGGGGTTGGGGATGAACACTGAAGCTTTCTTT. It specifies CASSLSLRGLGMNTEAFF.